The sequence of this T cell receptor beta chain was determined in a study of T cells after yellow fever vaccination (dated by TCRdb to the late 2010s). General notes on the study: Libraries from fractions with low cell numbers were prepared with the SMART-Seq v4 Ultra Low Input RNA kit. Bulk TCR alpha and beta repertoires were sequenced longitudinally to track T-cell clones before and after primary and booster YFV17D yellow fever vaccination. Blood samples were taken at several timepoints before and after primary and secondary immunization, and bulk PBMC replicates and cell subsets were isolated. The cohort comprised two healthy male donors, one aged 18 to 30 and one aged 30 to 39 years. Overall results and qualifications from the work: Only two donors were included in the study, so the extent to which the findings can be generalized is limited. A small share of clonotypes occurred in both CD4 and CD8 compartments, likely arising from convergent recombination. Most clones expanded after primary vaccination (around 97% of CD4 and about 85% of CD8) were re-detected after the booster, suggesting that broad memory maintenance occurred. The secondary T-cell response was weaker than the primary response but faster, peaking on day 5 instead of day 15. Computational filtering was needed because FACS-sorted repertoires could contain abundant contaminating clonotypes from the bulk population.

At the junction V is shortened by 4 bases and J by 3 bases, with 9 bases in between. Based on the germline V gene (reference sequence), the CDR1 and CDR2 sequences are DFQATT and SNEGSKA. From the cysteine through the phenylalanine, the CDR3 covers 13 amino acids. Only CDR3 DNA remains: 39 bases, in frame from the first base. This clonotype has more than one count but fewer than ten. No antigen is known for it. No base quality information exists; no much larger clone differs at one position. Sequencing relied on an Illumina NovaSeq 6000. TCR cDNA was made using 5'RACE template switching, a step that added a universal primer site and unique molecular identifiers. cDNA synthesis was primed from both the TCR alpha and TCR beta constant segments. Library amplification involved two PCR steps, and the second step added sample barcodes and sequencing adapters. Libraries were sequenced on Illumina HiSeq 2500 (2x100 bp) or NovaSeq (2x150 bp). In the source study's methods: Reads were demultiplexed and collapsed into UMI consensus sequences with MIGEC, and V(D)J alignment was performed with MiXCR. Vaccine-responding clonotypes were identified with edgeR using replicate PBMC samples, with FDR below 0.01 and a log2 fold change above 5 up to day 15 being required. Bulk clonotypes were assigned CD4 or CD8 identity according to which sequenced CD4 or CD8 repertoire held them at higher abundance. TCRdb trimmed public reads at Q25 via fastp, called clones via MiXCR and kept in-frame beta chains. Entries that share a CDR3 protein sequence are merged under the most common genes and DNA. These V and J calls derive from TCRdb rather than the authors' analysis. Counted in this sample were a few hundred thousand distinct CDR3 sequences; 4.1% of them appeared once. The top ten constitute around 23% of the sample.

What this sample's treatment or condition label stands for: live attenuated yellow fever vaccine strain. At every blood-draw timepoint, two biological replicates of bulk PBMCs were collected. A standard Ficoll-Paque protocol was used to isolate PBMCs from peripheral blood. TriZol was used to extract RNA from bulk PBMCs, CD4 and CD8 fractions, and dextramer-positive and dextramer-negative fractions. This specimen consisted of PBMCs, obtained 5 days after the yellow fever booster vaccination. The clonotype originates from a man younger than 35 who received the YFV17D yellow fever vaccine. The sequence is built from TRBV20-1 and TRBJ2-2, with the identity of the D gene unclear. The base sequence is TGCAGTGCTAATACTAAGCACACCGGGGAGCTGTTTTTT. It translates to CSANTKHTGELFF.